Each of the 30 T cell receptor beta chains below was sequenced from the same sample in a study of OX40 agonist ivuxolimab in advanced cancers. Generated by immunoSEQ multiplex PCR, the TCRdb table keeps only in-frame clones and is missing some. The sample lists 54,000 or so clones, 84% occurring once. This specimen consisted of CD4+ or CD8+ T cells sorted from blood, obtained in a trial of the OX40 agonist ivuxolimab. These receptors were obtained from an adult with an advanced solid tumor such as melanoma, head and neck, liver or kidney cancer.

The chain carries TRBV6-6 and TRBJ1-1; D may be TRBD1 (6 bases). The CDR3 has 15 residues. Deletions cut 2 bases from V and 2 bases from J, with 12 bases between. CDR1 and CDR2 (germline): MNHNY, SVGAGI (reference sequence). The DNA of the CDR3 is TGTGCCAGCAGTTACCCACAGGACAGAAACACTGAAGCTTTCTTT. This gives the protein CASSYPQDRNTEAFF.

The chain links TRBV25-1 to TRBJ2-1; 10 bases map to TRBD2. V dropped 3 bases and J dropped 0; count of bases not matched to a gene: 8. Germline assignment: CDR1 MGHDK and CDR2 SYGVNS. This CDR3 spans 18 amino acids. CDR3 nucleotides: TGTGCCAGCAGTGACCTCTCCATAGCGGGAGGCTCCTACAATGAGCAGTTCTTC. Amino acid sequence: CASSDLSIAGGSYNEQFF.

V usage is TRBV5-1 and J usage is TRBJ1-3; the D is unclear. Trimming removed 0 bases from V and 0 bases from J, with 4 bases in between. In germline, CDR1 is SGHRS, CDR2 YFSETQ. The CDR3 runs 14 residues. The CDR3 region has the DNA TGCGCCAGCAGCTTGGGGAGCTCTGGAAACACCATATATTTT. Amino acids: CASSLGSSGNTIYF.

CDR3 sequence: CASSPLQTNYGYTF. Here the CDR3 DNA reads TGTGCCAGCAGCCCACTACAGACGAACTATGGCTACACCTTC. The chain combines TRBV11-2 with TRBJ1-2; D is unresolved. The CDR3 sequence is 14 residues long. The ends were cut back, 5 bases at V and 2 bases at J, with 12 bases in the middle. Germline V lookup: CDR1 SGHAT, CDR2 FQNNGV.

V usage is TRBV19 and J usage is TRBJ2-3; D gene uncertain. This CDR3 is 13 amino acids long. V lost 4 bases and J 2 bases, leaving 7 bases between the germline ends. Germline-derived CDR1 and CDR2 are LNHDA and SQIVND (reference sequence). CDR3 sequence: CASSSETTDTQYF. Here the CDR3 DNA reads TGTGCCAGTAGTAGCGAGACCACAGATACGCAGTATTTT.

The chain uses TRBV11-2 and TRBJ1-6, with D tentatively TRBD1 (5 bases). Germline CDR1 reads SGHAT; CDR2 reads FQNNGV. The CDR3 runs 15 residues. V gave up 2 bases and J gave up 7 bases, with 12 bases separating them. The CDR3 DNA is TGTGCCAGCAGCTTAAGTCGGGACGCCAATTCACCCCTCCACTTT. Protein product: CASSLSRDANSPLHF.

The chain carries TRBV19 and TRBJ2-1; TRBD2 agrees at 14 bases. Germline-derived CDR1 and CDR2 are LNHDA and SQIVND (reference sequence). V lost 5 bases to trimming and J lost 7 bases; unmatched junction nucleotides: 7. This CDR3 has 16 residues. This CDR3 is CASSPTSGRAMNEQFF. The CDR3, as DNA: TGTGCCAGTAGTCCGACTAGCGGGAGGGCCATGAATGAGCAGTTCTTC.

The rearrangement joins TRBV10-3 to TRBJ2-1, with 8 bases matching TRBD2. Per the germline V gene, CDR1 is ENHRY and CDR2 is SYGVKD. The CDR3 is 14 amino acids. Germline trimming cut 4 bases from V and 7 bases from J; bases unmatched to any gene: 6. The CDR3 DNA reads as TGTGCCATCAGTGTTAGTAGCGGGGTGAATGAGCAGTTCTTC. Translating it yields CAISVSSGVNEQFF.

The V call is TRBV19, the J call TRBJ1-5; D gene unclear. This CDR3 is built from 15 residues. V was shortened by 5 bases and J by 1 base, with 12 bases between the two germline ends. CDR1 and CDR2 (germline): LNHDA, SQIVND (reference sequence). The CDR3 DNA reads TGTGCCAGTAGTGTCAGCTCCCGCAGCAATCAGCCCCAGCATTTT. Amino acid sequence: CASSVSSRSNQPQHF.

J is TRBJ1-3 and V is TRBV28; possibly TRBD1 for D (6 bases). Trimming stripped 6 bases from V and 4 bases from J, with 13 bases between. This CDR3 has 14 residues. Germline V gives CDR1 MDHEN, CDR2 SYDVKM. The CDR3 protein is CASRPTGIGNTIYF. Written as DNA, the CDR3 is TGTGCCAGCAGACCTACAGGGATAGGAAACACCATATATTTT.

The chain has TRBV12-2 and TRBJ2-7. TRBV12-2 is a listed pseudogene. This CDR3 region has 15 residues. CDR3 loop: CASRLAQGPHYEQYF. The CDR3 DNA reads TGTGCAAGTCGCTTAGCGCAGGGACCGCACTACGAGCAGTACTTC.

This clone occurred once. The chain joins TRBV13 to TRBJ2-5, with 9 bases matching TRBD2. The CDR3 contains 16 residues. Germline assignment: CDR1 PRHDT and CDR2 FYEKMQ (reference sequence). Trimming cost V 0 bases and J 2 bases; bases outside gene matches: 4. CDR3: CASSLGPSGIQETQYF. DNA of the CDR3: TGTGCCAGCAGCTTAGGCCCTAGCGGGATTCAAGAGACCCAGTACTTC. Based on the CDR3 plus reference TRBV13 and TRBJ2-5, the full variable domain is AAGVIQSPRHLIKEKRETATLKCYPIPRHDTVYWYQQGPGQDPQFLISFYEKMQSDKGSIPDRFSAQQFSDYHSELNMSSLELGDSALYFCASSLGPSGIQETQYFGPGTRLLVL.

The chain couples TRBV28 to TRBJ1-5; weak D call: TRBD1 (5 bases). The CDR3 consists of 12 residues. Trimming removed 5 bases from V and 7 bases from J, with 9 bases in between. The germline V gene has CDR1 MDHEN and CDR2 SYDVKM. This chain's CDR3 is CASSDRGQPQHF. The CDR3 nucleotides read TGTGCCAGCAGTGACAGAGGCCAGCCCCAGCATTTT.

The chain recombines TRBV5-8 with TRBJ2-5; D ambiguous. The CDR3 loop spans 12 amino acids. V dropped 4 bases and J dropped 5 bases, with 9 bases sitting between them. The germline CDR1 and CDR2 sequences are SGHTS and YDEGEE. DNA for the CDR3: TGTGCCAGCAGCCGGGTAAAGGAGACCCAGTACTTC. It codes for CASSRVKETQYF.

The gene calls are TRBV5-1 and TRBJ2-7, with D perhaps given as TRBD1 or TRBD2 (5 bases each). The CDR3 has 15 amino acids. V lost 4 bases, J lost 6 bases, and 20 bases lay in between. CDR1 is SGHRS and CDR2 is YFSETQ in the germline V gene. DNA of the CDR3: TGCGCCAGCAGCCTCTCCCCGGGGCCTGATTTCGAGCAGTACTTC. It yields the protein CASSLSPGPDFEQYF.

V usage is TRBV19 and J usage is TRBJ2-3; 12 bases agree with TRBD2. The CDR3 contains 17 residues. After removal of 1 base from V and 5 bases from J, the junction contained 7 bases not matched to a gene. Germline CDR1 is LNHDA and CDR2 is SQIVND (reference sequence). CDR3 residues: CASSIGRTSGARDTQYF. CDR3 nucleotides: TGTGCCAGTAGTATAGGGCGGACTAGCGGGGCAAGAGATACGCAGTATTTT.

The chain recombines TRBV5-1 with TRBJ1-1, with 7 bases aligning to TRBD1. Germline trimming cut 3 bases from V and 0 bases from J; bases unmatched to any gene: 5. Germline V CDR1 and CDR2: SGHRS, YFSETQ. This CDR3 is built from 15 residues. The CDR3 DNA reads TGCGCCAGCAGCTCGACAGGGTCCATGAACACTGAAGCTTTCTTT. Its translation is CASSSTGSMNTEAFF. Variable domain in full (rest from reference TRBV5-1 and TRBJ1-1): KAGVTQTPRYLIKTRGQQVTLSCSPISGHRSVSWYQQTPGQGLQFLFEYFSETQRNKGNFPGRFSGRQFSNSRSEMNVSTLELGDSALYLCASSSTGSMNTEAFFGQGTRLTVV.

The chain recombines TRBV7-9 with TRBJ2-7, with TRBD1 as a possible D gene (6 bases). Per the germline V gene, CDR1 is SEHNR and CDR2 is FQNEAQ (reference sequence). V dropped 1 base and J dropped 7 bases, with 17 bases sitting between them. The CDR3 loop spans 15 amino acids. CDR3 DNA: TGTGCCAGCAGCTTAGGAGGGACACGGTTAAGAGAGCAGTACTTC. Protein sequence: CASSLGGTRLREQYF.

The chain carries TRBV18 and TRBJ2-3, with 8 bases fitting TRBD2. Germline-derived CDR1 and CDR2 are KGHSH and LQKENI. This CDR3 comprises 15 residues. V was pared by 1 base and J by 5 bases, with 5 bases of the junction left unmatched. Here the CDR3 DNA reads TGTGCCAGCTCACCACTCGGGGGGGCCGGAGATACGCAGTATTTT. It specifies CASSPLGGAGDTQYF.

V gene TRBV4-1 combines with J gene TRBJ2-7; the D gene is possibly TRBD1 (5 bases). Germline assignment: CDR1 MGHRA and CDR2 YSYEKL. CDR3 size: 15 residues. V was clipped by 1 base and J by 4 bases, with 14 bases between them. The CDR3 loop reads CASSQAARVEYEQYF. The CDR3 region has the DNA TGCGCCAGCAGCCAAGCCGCCAGGGTAGAATACGAGCAGTACTTC.

This clone was observed a single time. V gene TRBV18 combines with J gene TRBJ2-7; weak D call: TRBD2 (7 bases). Germline values: CDR1 KGHSH, CDR2 LQKENI. The CDR3 sequence is 15 residues long. Trimming pared 2 bases from V and 5 bases from J, leaving 16 bases between. The CDR3 reads CASSPGGVRGNEQYF. In DNA form, the CDR3 reads TGTGCCAGCTCACCAGGGGGGGTCAGGGGAAACGAGCAGTACTTC.

This chain links TRBV18 with TRBJ2-1; possible D gene TRBD1, 6 bases. Germline values: CDR1 KGHSH, CDR2 LQKENI. V lost 5 bases to trimming and J lost 3 bases, with 14 bases between them. The CDR3 consists of 15 residues. The CDR3 loop is CASSNGQFYYNEQFF. The DNA for the CDR3 is TGTGCCAGCTCAAACGGACAGTTTTACTACAATGAGCAGTTCTTC.

The gene calls are TRBV6-1 and TRBJ1-5; possible D gene TRBD1, 6 bases. Germline V gives CDR1 MNHNS, CDR2 SASEGT. This CDR3 has 15 residues. Trimming pared 7 bases from V and 4 bases from J, leaving 17 bases between. The CDR3 is CASTPGVRGNQPQHF. As DNA, the CDR3 is TGTGCCAGCACGCCCGGTGTCAGGGGAAATCAGCCCCAGCATTTT.

This clone came up a few times. This chain joins TRBV21-1 and TRBJ2-7; TRBD1, the table's D call, was not compared with the DNA. TRBV21-1 has pseudogene status. The CDR3 is made up of 18 amino acids. The CDR3 sequence is CASSSIQGDRSWVYEQYF. CDR3 bases: TGTGCCAGCAGCTCAATTCAAGGGGACAGGTCCTGGGTCTACGAGCAGTACTTC.

V is TRBV2 and J is TRBJ2-3; TRBD2 might be the D (6 bases). Deletions cut 7 bases from V and 3 bases from J, with 14 bases between. CDR3 length equals 14 residues. Per germline, CDR1 SNHLY and CDR2 FYNNEI. The CDR3 is CASIIGTQTDTQYF. The CDR3 bases are TGTGCCAGCATCATCGGGACTCAAACAGATACGCAGTATTTT.

This clone was found a few times. The chain links TRBV7-9 to TRBJ1-3; the match to TRBD1 covers 8 bases. The CDR3 spans 14 residues. Germline V gene sequence: CDR1 SEHNR, CDR2 FQNEAQ (reference sequence). J lost 2 bases, V lost 5 bases, and 2 bases had no gene match. The CDR3 loop is CASSKQGAGNTIYF. The CDR3 DNA sequence: TGTGCCAGCAGCAAACAGGGGGCTGGAAACACCATATATTTT.

The chain recombines TRBV11-2 with TRBJ2-1; 10 nucleotides match TRBD1. Per germline, CDR1 SGHAT and CDR2 FQNNGV. This CDR3 is built from 17 residues. With 5 bases clipped from V and 4 bases from J, the junction kept 11 bases outside the gene matches. The chain's CDR3 is CASSPGDRGHRYNEQFF. CDR3 nucleotide sequence: TGTGCCAGCAGCCCAGGAGACAGGGGGCACCGGTACAATGAGCAGTTCTTC.

V and J are TRBV9 and TRBJ2-3, with 7 bases matching TRBD2. The trim removed 4 bases at V and 4 bases at J, leaving 12 bases unmatched. The CDR3 extends over 16 amino acids. Germline-derived CDR1 and CDR2 are SGDLS and YYNGEE. This CDR3 is CASSPAKGGWADTQYF. CDR3 DNA sequence: TGTGCCAGCAGCCCAGCGAAGGGAGGGTGGGCAGATACGCAGTATTTT.

This clone appeared once. The chain carries TRBV14 and TRBJ2-1, with 7 bases lining up with TRBD2. The CDR3 extends over 17 amino acids. Germline values: CDR1 SGHDN, CDR2 FVKESK. V lost 1 base and J lost 0; bases outside the gene matches: 6. DNA of the CDR3: TGTGCCAGCAGCCAAGTAGCGGGCTCAAGCTCCTACAATGAGCAGTTCTTC. It encodes CASSQVAGSSSYNEQFF.

The chain has TRBV9 and TRBJ2-3; maybe TRBD1 (5 bases). Trimming left V 2 bases short and J 2 bases short, with 12 bases between. The CDR3 is 15 amino acids. Germline V gives CDR1 SGDLS, CDR2 YYNGEE. CDR3 sequence: CASSVGQGPTDTQYF. CDR3 in DNA: TGTGCCAGCAGCGTTGGTCAGGGCCCCACAGATACGCAGTATTTT.